This T cell receptor (beta chain) was sequenced in a study of blood T cell repertoires in COVID-19. Study background: Sample material is recorded as cDNA or gDNA derived from T cells, B-cell-depleted T cells, or PBMCs.

Per the study methods: Reference gene primer amplification gave nucleated cell count estimates. Sequencing was performed with immunoSEQ multiplex PCR; in TCRdb, only in-frame clones are kept and a portion is missing. V and J calls and clone size come straight from that table; D and trimming were deduced from the DNA. Of about 73,000 clones in the sample, 75% to 90% were seen once. Germline CDR1 KGHSH, CDR2 LQKENI. There are 15 residues in the CDR3. The ends lost 6 bases at V and 0 bases at J; junction bases unmatched: 4. The sequence was collected from a man older than 75 with active or convalescent COVID-19. Material for sequencing was peripheral blood. The chain couples TRBV18 to TRBJ2-7; 11 bases align to TRBD1. CDR3 sequence: CASSGTGGASYEQYF. The DNA of the CDR3 is TGTGCCAGCTCCGGGACAGGGGGGGCCTCCTACGAGCAGTACTTC.